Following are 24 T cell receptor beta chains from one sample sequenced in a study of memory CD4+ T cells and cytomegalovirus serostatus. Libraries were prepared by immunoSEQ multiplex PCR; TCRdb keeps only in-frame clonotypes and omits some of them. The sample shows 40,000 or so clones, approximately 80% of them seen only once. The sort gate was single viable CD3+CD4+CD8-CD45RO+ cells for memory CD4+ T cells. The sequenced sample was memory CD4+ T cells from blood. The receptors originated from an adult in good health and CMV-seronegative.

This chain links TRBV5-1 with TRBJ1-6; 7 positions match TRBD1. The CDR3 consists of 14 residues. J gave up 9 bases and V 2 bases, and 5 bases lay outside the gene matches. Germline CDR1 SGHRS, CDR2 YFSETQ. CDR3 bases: TGCGCCAGCAGCTTTGTTACAGGGGCTTCACCCCTCCACTTT. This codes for CASSFVTGASPLHF.

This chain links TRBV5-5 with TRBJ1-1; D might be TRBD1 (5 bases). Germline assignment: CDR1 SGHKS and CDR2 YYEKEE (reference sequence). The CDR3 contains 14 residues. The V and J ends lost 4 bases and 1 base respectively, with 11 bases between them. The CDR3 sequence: CASSARTGNTEAFF. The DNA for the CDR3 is TGTGCCAGCAGCGCCAGAACAGGGAACACTGAAGCTTTCTTT.

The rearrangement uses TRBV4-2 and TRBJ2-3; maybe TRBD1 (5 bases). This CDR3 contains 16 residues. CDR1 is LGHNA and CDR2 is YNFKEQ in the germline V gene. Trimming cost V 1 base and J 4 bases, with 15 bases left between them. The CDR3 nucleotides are TGTGCCAGCAGCCAAGCCTGGAACAGGTTGGCAGATACGCAGTATTTT. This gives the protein CASSQAWNRLADTQYF.

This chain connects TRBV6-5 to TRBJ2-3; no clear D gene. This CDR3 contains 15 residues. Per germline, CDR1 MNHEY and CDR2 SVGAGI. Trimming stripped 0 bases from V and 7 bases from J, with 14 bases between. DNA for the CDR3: TGTGCCAGCAGTTACTCTTACTCCAAATCGAATACGCAGTATTTT. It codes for CASSYSYSKSNTQYF.

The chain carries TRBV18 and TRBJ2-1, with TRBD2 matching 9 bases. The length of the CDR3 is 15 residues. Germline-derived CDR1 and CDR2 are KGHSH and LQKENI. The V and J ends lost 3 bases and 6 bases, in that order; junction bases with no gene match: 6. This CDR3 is CASSPRASGANEQFF. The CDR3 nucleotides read TGTGCCAGCTCACCCCGGGCTAGCGGGGCCAATGAGCAGTTCTTC.

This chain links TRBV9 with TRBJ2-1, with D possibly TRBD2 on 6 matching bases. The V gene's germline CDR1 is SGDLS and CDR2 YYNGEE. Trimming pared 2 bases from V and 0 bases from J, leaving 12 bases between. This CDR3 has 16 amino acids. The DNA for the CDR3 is TGTGCCAGCAGCGTTAGCGGCCAAAGCTCCTACAATGAGCAGTTCTTC. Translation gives CASSVSGQSSYNEQFF.

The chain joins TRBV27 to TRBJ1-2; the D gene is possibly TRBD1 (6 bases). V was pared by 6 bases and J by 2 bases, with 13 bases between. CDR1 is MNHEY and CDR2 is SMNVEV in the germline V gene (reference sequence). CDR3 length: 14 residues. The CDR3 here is CASRRGVANYGYTF. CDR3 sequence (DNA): TGTGCCAGCAGGAGGGGGGTAGCAAACTATGGCTACACCTTC.

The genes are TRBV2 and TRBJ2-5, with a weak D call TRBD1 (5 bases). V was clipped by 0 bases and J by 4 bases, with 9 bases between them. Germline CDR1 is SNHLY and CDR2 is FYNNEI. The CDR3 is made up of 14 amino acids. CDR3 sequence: CASSEARARETQYF. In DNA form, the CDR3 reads TGTGCCAGCAGTGAAGCCAGGGCCCGAGAGACCCAGTACTTC.

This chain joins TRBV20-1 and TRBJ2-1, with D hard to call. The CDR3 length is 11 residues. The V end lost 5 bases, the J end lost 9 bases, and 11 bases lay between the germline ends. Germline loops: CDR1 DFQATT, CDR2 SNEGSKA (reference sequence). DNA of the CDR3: TGCAGTGCTGGCGGAGACACTGAGCAGTTCTTC. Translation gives CSAGGDTEQFF.

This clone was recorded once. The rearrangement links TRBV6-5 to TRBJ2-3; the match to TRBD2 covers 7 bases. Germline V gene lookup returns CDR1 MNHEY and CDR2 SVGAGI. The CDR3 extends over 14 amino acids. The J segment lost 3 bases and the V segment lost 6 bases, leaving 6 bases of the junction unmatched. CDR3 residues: CASSYSGTTDTQYF. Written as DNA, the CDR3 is TGTGCCAGCAGCTACAGCGGGACGACAGATACGCAGTATTTT.

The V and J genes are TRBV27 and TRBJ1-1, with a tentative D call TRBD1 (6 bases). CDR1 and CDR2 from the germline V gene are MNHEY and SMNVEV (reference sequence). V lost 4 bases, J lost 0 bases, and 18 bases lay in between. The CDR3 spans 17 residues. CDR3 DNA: TGTGCCAGCAGTTACCCCCCCTTTCAGGGGCTGAACACTGAAGCTTTCTTT. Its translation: CASSYPPFQGLNTEAFF.

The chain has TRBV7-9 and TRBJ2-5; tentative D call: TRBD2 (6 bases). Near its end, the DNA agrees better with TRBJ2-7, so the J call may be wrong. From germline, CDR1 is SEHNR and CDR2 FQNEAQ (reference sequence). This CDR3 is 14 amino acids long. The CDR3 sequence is CASSLVGSVSEQYF. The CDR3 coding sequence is TGTGCCAGCAGCTTAGTCGGGAGTGTGAGCGAGCAGTACTTC.

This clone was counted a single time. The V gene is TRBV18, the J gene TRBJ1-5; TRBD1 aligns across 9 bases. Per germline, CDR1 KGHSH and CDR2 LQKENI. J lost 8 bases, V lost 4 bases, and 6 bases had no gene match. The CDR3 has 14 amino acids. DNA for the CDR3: TGTGCCAGCTCACTACAGGGGGCTGCGAAGCCCCAGCATTTT. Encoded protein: CASSLQGAAKPQHF.

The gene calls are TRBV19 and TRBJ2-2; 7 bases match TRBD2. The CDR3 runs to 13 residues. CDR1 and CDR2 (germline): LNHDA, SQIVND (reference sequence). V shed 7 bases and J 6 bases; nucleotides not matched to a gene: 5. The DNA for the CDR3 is TGTGCCAGTACTAAGGGAGGGCCCGGGGAGCTGTTTTTT. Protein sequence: CASTKGGPGELFF. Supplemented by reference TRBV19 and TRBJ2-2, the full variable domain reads DGGITQSPKYLFRKEGQNVTLSCEQNLNHDAMYWYRQDPGQGLRLIYYSQIVNDFQKGDIAEGYSVSREKKESFPLTVTSAQKNPTAFYLCASTKGGPGELFFGEGSRLTVL.

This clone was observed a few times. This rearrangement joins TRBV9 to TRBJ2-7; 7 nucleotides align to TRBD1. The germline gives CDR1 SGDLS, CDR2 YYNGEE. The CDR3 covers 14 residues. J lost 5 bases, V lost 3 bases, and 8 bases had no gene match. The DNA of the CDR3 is TGTGCCAGCAGCGCCCAAGTGGGACAGAACGAGCAGTACTTC. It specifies CASSAQVGQNEQYF.

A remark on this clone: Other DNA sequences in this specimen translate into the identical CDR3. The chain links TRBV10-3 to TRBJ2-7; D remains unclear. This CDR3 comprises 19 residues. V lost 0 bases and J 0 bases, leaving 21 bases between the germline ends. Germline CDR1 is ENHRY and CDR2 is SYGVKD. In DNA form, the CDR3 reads TGTGCCATCAGTGAGTCGGCCCCAACCCTGGCCACCCGCTCCTACGAGCAGTACTTC. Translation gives CAISESAPTLATRSYEQYF.

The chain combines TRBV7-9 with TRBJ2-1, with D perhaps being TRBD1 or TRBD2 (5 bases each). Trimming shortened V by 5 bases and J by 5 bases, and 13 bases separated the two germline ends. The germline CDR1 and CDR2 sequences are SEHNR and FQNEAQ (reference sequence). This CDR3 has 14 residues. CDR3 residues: CASSLPGRNNEQFF. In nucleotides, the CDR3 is TGTGCCAGCAGCCTACCGGGACGGAACAATGAGCAGTTCTTC.

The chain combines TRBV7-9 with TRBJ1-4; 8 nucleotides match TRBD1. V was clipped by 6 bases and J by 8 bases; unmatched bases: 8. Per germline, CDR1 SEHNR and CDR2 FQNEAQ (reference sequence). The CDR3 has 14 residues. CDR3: CASSSDRVKEKLFF. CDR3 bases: TGTGCCAGCAGTTCGGACAGGGTAAAAGAAAAACTGTTTTTT.

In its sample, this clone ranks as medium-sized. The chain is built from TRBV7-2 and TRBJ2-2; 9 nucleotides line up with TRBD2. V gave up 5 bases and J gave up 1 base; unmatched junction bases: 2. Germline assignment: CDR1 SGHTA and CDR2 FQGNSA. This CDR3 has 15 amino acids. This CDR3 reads CASSRLAENTGELFF. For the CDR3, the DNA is TGTGCCAGCAGCCGACTAGCGGAGAACACCGGGGAGCTGTTTTTT.

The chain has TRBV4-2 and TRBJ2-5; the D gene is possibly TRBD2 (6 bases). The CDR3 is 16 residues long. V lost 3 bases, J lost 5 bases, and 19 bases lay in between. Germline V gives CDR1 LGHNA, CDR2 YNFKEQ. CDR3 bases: TGTGCCAGCAGCCAGGATTCAGCGGGTCGTTCGGAGACCCAGTACTTC. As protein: CASSQDSAGRSETQYF.

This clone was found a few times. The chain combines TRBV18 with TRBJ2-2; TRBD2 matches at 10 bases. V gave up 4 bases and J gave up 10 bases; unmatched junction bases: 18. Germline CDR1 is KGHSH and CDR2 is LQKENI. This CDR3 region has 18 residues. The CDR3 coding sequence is TGTGCCAGCTCACTTAACCTAGCGGGAGCGTCCGCAGCCGCGGAGCTGTTTTTT. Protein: CASSLNLAGASAAAELFF.

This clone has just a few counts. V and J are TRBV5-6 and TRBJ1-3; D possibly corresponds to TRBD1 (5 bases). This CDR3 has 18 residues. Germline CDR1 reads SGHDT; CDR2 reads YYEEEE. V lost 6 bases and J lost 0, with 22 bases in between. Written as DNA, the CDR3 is TGTGCCAGCACCAGCTTCGGGGAGGGACCGAGCTCTGGAAACACCATATATTTT. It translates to CASTSFGEGPSSGNTIYF. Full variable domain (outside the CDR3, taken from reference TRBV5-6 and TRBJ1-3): DAGVTQSPTHLIKTRGQQVTLRCSPKSGHDTVSWYQQALGQGPQFIFQYYEEEERQRGNFPDRFSGHQFPNYSSELNVNALLLGDSALYLCASTSFGEGPSSGNTIYFGEGSWLTVV.

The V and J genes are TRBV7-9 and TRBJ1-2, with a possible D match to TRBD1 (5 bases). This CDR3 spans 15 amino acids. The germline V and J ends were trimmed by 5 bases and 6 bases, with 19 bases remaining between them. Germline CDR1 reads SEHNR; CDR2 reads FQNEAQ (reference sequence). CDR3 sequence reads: CASSRYRTQGDGYTF. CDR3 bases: TGTGCCAGCAGCCGTTACCGGACTCAGGGCGATGGCTACACCTTC.

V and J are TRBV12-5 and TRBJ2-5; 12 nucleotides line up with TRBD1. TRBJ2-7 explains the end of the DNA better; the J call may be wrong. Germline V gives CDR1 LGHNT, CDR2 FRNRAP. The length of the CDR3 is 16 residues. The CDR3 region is CASGPGTGGVVYEQYF. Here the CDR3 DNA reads TGTGCTAGTGGACCCGGGACAGGGGGCGTAGTCTACGAGCAGTACTTC.